The clone carrying this T cell receptor beta chain is a singleton in its sample. Its antigen remains unknown. The table came from immunoSEQ multiplex PCR; TCRdb's copy has only in-frame clones and leaves some out. The sample holds around 110,000 clones, around 94% seen once. The V and J ends lost 0 bases and 0 bases respectively, with 15 bases between them. Germline V lookup: CDR1 LGHNA, CDR2 YSLEER. The CDR3 consists of 18 residues. The record originates from a study of graft-versus-host responses after intestinal transplantation. The chain carries TRBV4-3 and TRBJ2-4; D unresolved. The clonotype was recovered from a human donor who was the organ donor for an intestinal transplant. The sequences come from unstimulated CD4+ T cells sorted from spleen or lymph node cells, collected before transplant. CDR3 region: CASSQDRRLWLAKNIQYF. The DNA of the CDR3 is TGCGCCAGCAGCCAAGATCGAAGGCTGTGGTTAGCCAAAAACATTCAGTACTTC.